Listed below are T cell receptor beta chains from one sample, sequenced in a study of blood T cell repertoires in COVID-19. Assay: immunoSEQ multiplex PCR; the TCRdb copy retains only in-frame clones and omits some. The sample has 220,000 or so clones; 65% to 85% are singletons. Sample: PBMCs or T cells enriched from blood (not recorded which). These receptors all come from a middle-aged woman who had recovered from COVID-19. Both conserved end residues are part of each CDR3. Fields, in order: J gene, V gene, D gene, clone size, CDR3 DNA, CDR3 protein. The D gene is left open where the match is weak. The size of a clone is reported for some rows only, either as once, few or many, or as a class for expanded clones.

TRBJ2-1	TRBV6-5	-	-	TGTGCCAGCAGGCCGGATGACGGGGGTAATGAGCAGTTCTTC	CASRPDDGGNEQFF
TRBJ2-1	TRBV27	TRBD2	many	TGTGCCAGCAGGACTAGCGGGCAGGATGAGCAGTTCTTC	CASRTSGQDEQFF
TRBJ2-7	TRBV7-9	-	-	TGTGCCAGCAGCCGGACAGACAAGATTGCCGAGCAGTACTTC	CASSRTDKIAEQYF
TRBJ1-2	TRBV11-2	TRBD1	-	TGTGCCAGCAGCTCGCTAATCAGACAGGGTAACTATGGCTACACCTTC	CASSSLIRQGNYGYTF
TRBJ2-7	TRBV7-2	TRBD1	-	TGTGCCAGCAGCGTATGGGACAGCCCCTACGAGCAGTACTTC	CASSVWDSPYEQYF
TRBJ2-3	TRBV4-3	-	-	TGCGCCAGCAGCCAAGACGGAGCGGTCTCTAGCACAGATACGCAGTATTTT	CASSQDGAVSSTDTQYF
TRBJ2-1	TRBV2	-	-	TGTGCCAGCATGGGCGGGTGGAGCTCCTACAATGAGCAGTTCTTC	CASMGGWSSYNEQFF
TRBJ2-3	TRBV7-2	TRBD2	-	TGTGCCAGCAGCTTAGGGGCGGGAGGGGTAGATACGCAGTATTTT	CASSLGAGGVDTQYF
TRBJ2-1	TRBV21-1	-	-	TGTGCCAGCAGCAAAGATAGCGGGAGGGCCGTCAATGAGCAGTTCTTC	CASSKDSGRAVNEQFF
TRBJ1-2	TRBV6-1	-	-	TGTGCCAGCAGTGAAGTACAGGCTAACTATGGCTACACCTTC	CASSEVQANYGYTF
TRBJ2-1	TRBV9	TRBD2	-	TGTGCCAGCAGCGTAGCTCGGACTAGCGGCAATGAGCAGTTCTTC	CASSVARTSGNEQFF
TRBJ1-2	TRBV29-1	-	-	TGCAGCGTTTTAGTCTCAACGAATGGCTACACCTTC	CSVLVSTNGYTF
TRBJ2-7	TRBV18	-	-	TGTGCCAGCTCAACAGACTCCTACGAGCAGTACTTC	CASSTDSYEQYF
TRBJ2-7	TRBV20-1	TRBD2	few	TGCAGTGCTAGTGGGATAGCGGGAGGCTCCTACGAGCAGTACTTC	CSASGIAGGSYEQYF
TRBJ1-1	TRBV4-1	-	-	TGCGCCAGCAGCCTTTTAACCCCGACAGAACTGAACACTGAAGCTTTCTTT	CASSLLTPTELNTEAFF
TRBJ2-7	TRBV27	-	few	TGTGCCAGCAGCCCCCGGCCGTCTAGCTCCTACGAGCAGTACTTC	CASSPRPSSSYEQYF
TRBJ2-1	TRBV19	-	-	TGTGCCAGTAGTACGAGGGGGGGGCAGTTCTTC	CASSTRGGQFF
TRBJ2-3	TRBV19	-	-	TGTGCCAGTAGTATCAACGACAACACAGATACGCAGTATTTT	CASSINDNTDTQYF
TRBJ2-3	TRBV6-5	TRBD2	-	TGTGCCAGCAGCTCCCCAACCGGGGGGACAGATACGCAGTATTTT	CASSSPTGGTDTQYF
TRBJ2-1	TRBV19	TRBD2	-	TGTGCCAGTAGTATAGTAGGACTAGCGATTCGAAGGTATAATGAGCAGTTCTTC	CASSIVGLAIRRYNEQFF